Below, one T cell receptor (beta chain) is given with its context. Its antigen is not yet known. Per-base quality was not reported, and no clone a single base away is much larger than it. The data originate from a study of siplizumab effects on memory and regulatory T cells (dated by TCRdb to about 2019). About the study as a whole: The study examined how the anti-CD2 antibody siplizumab affects alloreactive T-cell subsets in allogeneic mixed lymphocyte reactions built from human PBMCs.

Sorted unstimulated T cells and proliferating T cells recovered from mixed lymphocyte reactions underwent TCRbeta CDR3 sequencing. Fresh whole blood from roughly 10 HLA-typed healthy donors was used to isolate PBMCs. To map where alloreactive clones came from, unstimulated CD4+ non-regulatory T cells were FACS-sorted. On the study overall, not on this receptor specifically: Unstimulated naive T cells appeared more diverse than memory T cells, and naive cells seemed to contribute substantially to the alloresponse. The cumulative frequency of alloreactive sequences traceable to unstimulated CD4+ memory T cells was significantly reduced by siplizumab. About 80-96% of proliferating CD4+ or CD8+ clones could not be given a naive or memory phenotype. Because sequences below about 10^-5 frequency were poorly captured, only a minor fraction of alloreactive clones could be mapped to unstimulated subsets. No functional confirmation was obtained for the suppressive function of proliferating Tregs from siplizumab cultures. In reactions with siplizumab, an average of about 62% of mappable alloreactive CD4+ clones were Treg-derived, compared with roughly 27% in control reactions.

Between the V and J ends, shortened by 2 bases and 1 base respectively, the junction contains 11 bases. Measured from the cysteine to the phenylalanine, the CDR3 is 15 residues long. Only the CDR3 portion is preserved as DNA: 45 bases, with reading frame beginning at the first base. Based on the germline V gene, the CDR1 and CDR2 sequences are MNHEY and SVGAGI. The library came from the immunoSEQ multiplex PCR assay. The deep sequencing platform assayed about 10^5 TCR templates per sample. Genomic DNA extracted from sorted T cells was the material used for TCRbeta CDR3 sequencing. The original methods were these. The R programming language was used for clonal analysis of the TCRbeta CDR3 data. Unstimulated samples were compared with post-reaction CFSE-low samples to define alloreactive CD4+ and CD8+ clones. Alloreactive CD4+ clones were assigned to regulatory or non-regulatory origin by matching sequences to sorted unstimulated Treg and non-Treg repertoires. TCRdb stores this immuneACCESS table with in-frame sequences only. Part of the clones is absent; in the studies checked, under half of the shortfall reflects unresolved V genes, and no reason is known for the rest. The V and J calls and clone size come from that table; D and trimming were worked out from the DNA. The sample records 110,000 or so clones, just over 90% of which are singletons. The top ten clones comprise approximately 0.17% of the sample.

Here the chain combines TRBV6-5 and TRBJ1-2; no confident D gene assignment can be made. This TCR came from a human donor in good health. Sequencing was performed on non-Treg CD4+ T cells sorted from blood. The cell subset or site label corresponds to: FACS-sorted unstimulated CD4+ non-regulatory T cells. The DNA sequence is as follows: TGTGCCAGCAGTTACGGGCCAGACTTTAACTATGGCTACACCTTC. It is translated as CASSYGPDFNYGYTF.